The 2 T cell receptor beta chains presented below share a single source sample, sequenced in a study of blood T cells in healthy people across ages. Alongside a J-beta primer mix, a sample-barcoded 5' primer served in a second PCR lasting roughly 7 to 11 cycles. TCRdb re-called the 5' RACE reads with MiXCR, one entry per CDR3 protein. The sample lists more than 900,000 distinct CDR3 sequences, about 25% occurring once. The same sample was also studied in work on T cells of mothers and their children.

Input material: blood. These receptors were collected from a girl aged 2-10 years in good health.

In this sample, this clonotype turned up once. The chain joins TRBV28 to TRBJ2-1; 10 bases are shared with TRBD2. The CDR3 consists of 17 residues. CDR1 is MDHEN and CDR2 is SYDVKM in the germline V gene. V gave up 5 bases and J gave up 1 base; unmatched junction bases: 8. DNA of the CDR3: TGTGCCAGCAGTACATCTAGCGGGAGAGGGTCCTACAATGAGCAGTTCTTC. This sequence encodes CASSTSSGRGSYNEQFF.

The CDR3: CASSAAGARETQYF. The CDR3 DNA is TGTGCCAGCAGCGCAGCGGGGGCCCGGGAGACCCAGTACTTC. V and J are TRBV7-3 and TRBJ2-5; TRBD2 matches 8 bases. The CDR3 loop spans 14 amino acids. V was clipped by 5 bases and J by 5 bases; unmatched bases: 7. Germline V CDR1 and CDR2: SGHTA, FQGTGA.